Presented here are 27 T cell receptor beta chains from one specimen sequenced in a study of blood T cells in healthy people across ages. Using a J-beta primer mix together with a sample-barcoded 5' primer, a second PCR was run for about 6 to 12 cycles. MiXCR, applied by TCRdb to the 5' RACE reads, yields one record per CDR3 protein. The repertoire holds about 1.6 million distinct CDR3 sequences, with around 36% as singletons. The specimen sequenced was blood. The receptors were sampled from a woman in her 30s in good health.

The rearrangement joins TRBV4-1 to TRBJ1-5; unclear D gene. V was clipped by 1 base and J by 0 bases, with 13 bases between them. The germline V gene has CDR1 MGHRA and CDR2 YSYEKL. The CDR3 covers 17 residues. CDR3 in DNA: TGCGCCAGCAGCCAAGGAATGGGAGTACATAGCAATCAGCCCCAGCATTTT. This encodes CASSQGMGVHSNQPQHF.

The chain uses TRBV6-5 and TRBJ2-6, with 9 positions matching TRBD2. This CDR3 contains 20 residues. Germline V gene lookup returns CDR1 MNHEY and CDR2 SVGAGI. J lost 0 bases, V lost 2 bases, and 11 bases had no gene match. The CDR3 loop reads CASSYPILGREGSGANVLTF. In DNA, the CDR3 is TGTGCCAGCAGTTACCCCATCCTGGGGCGGGAGGGCTCTGGGGCCAACGTCCTGACTTTC.

The gene calls are TRBV5-1 and TRBJ2-5; D uncertain. Deletions cut 0 bases from V and 2 bases from J, with 11 bases between. The germline V gene has CDR1 SGHRS and CDR2 YFSETQ. CDR3 length equals 15 residues. In nucleotides, the CDR3 is TGCGCCAGCAGCTTGGACACGTTGGGGCAAGAGACCCAGTACTTC. Protein sequence: CASSLDTLGQETQYF. The variable domain in full, completed from reference TRBV5-1 and TRBJ2-5, reads KAGVTQTPRYLIKTRGQQVTLSCSPISGHRSVSWYQQTPGQGLQFLFEYFSETQRNKGNFPGRFSGRQFSNSRSEMNVSTLELGDSALYLCASSLDTLGQETQYFGPGTRLLVL.

This clonotype was seen a handful of times. The CDR3 is CASSLPGPDTQYF. As DNA, the CDR3 is TGCGCCAGCAGCCTCCCAGGGCCAGATACGCAGTATTTT. The genes are TRBV5-1 and TRBJ2-3, with TRBD1 as a possible D gene (5 bases). V was shortened by 4 bases and J by 4 bases, with 10 bases between the two germline ends. CDR1 is SGHRS and CDR2 is YFSETQ in the germline V gene. The CDR3 consists of 13 residues.

The chain recombines TRBV20-1 with TRBJ2-2; a weak D match, TRBD1 (5 bases). CDR3 length: 14 amino acids. Per germline, CDR1 DFQATT and CDR2 SNEGSKA (reference sequence). Trimming shortened V by 4 bases and J by 4 bases, and 13 bases separated the two germline ends. The CDR3 is CSAKGQILTGELFF. CDR3 nucleotide sequence: TGCAGTGCTAAGGGGCAAATACTCACCGGGGAGCTGTTTTTT.

This sequence joins TRBV15 and TRBJ1-5, with D possibly matching TRBD1 (5 bases). CDR1 is LNHNV and CDR2 is YYDKDF in the germline V gene (reference sequence). CDR3 length equals 16 residues. V lost 5 bases, J lost 0 bases, and 14 bases lay in between. CDR3: CATSPRGEVSNQPQHF. CDR3 sequence (DNA): TGTGCCACCAGCCCAAGGGGTGAGGTTAGCAATCAGCCCCAGCATTTT. Using reference TRBV15 and TRBJ1-5 for the parts outside the CDR3, the full variable domain is DAMVIQNPRYQVTQFGKPVTLSCSQTLNHNVMYWYQQKSSQAPKLLFHYYDKDFNNEADTPDNFQSRRPNTSFCFLDIRSPGLGDTAMYLCATSPRGEVSNQPQHFGDGTRLSIL.

This clonotype has a handful of counts. This chain uses TRBV4-1 with TRBJ2-7, with D tentatively TRBD1 or TRBD2 (5 bases each). The germline V gene has CDR1 MGHRA and CDR2 YSYEKL. V lost 5 bases, J lost 2 bases, and 22 bases lay in between. The CDR3 totals 17 residues. The CDR3 DNA sequence: TGCGCCAGCAGCTCAGGATGGAAGGGGAGCCCAGCCTACGAGCAGTACTTC. Translating it yields CASSSGWKGSPAYEQYF.

J is TRBJ2-3 and V is TRBV6-5, with 11 bases identical to TRBD1. There are 20 residues in the CDR3. Trimming cost V 2 bases and J 4 bases; bases outside gene matches: 17. CDR1 and CDR2 (germline): MNHEY, SVGAGI. This chain's CDR3 is CASSYHDSPPPGQGADTQYF. CDR3 coding DNA: TGTGCCAGCAGTTACCACGATTCACCGCCCCCGGGACAGGGGGCAGATACGCAGTATTTT.

The rearrangement uses TRBV2 and TRBJ1-5; 7 bases fit TRBD1. With 2 bases clipped from V and 5 bases from J, the junction kept 12 bases outside the gene matches. Germline V gene lookup returns CDR1 SNHLY and CDR2 FYNNEI. CDR3 length equals 17 residues. In nucleotides, the CDR3 is TGTGCCAGCAGTGAAATTCTTGGGACAGCTCTCGATCAGCCCCAGCATTTT. It codes for CASSEILGTALDQPQHF.

This clonotype was seen a few times. The rearrangement joins TRBV14 to TRBJ2-7; no clear D gene. Germline values: CDR1 SGHDN, CDR2 FVKESK. The V end lost 5 bases, the J end lost 2 bases, and 13 bases lay between the germline ends. The CDR3 extends over 14 amino acids. CDR3 region: CASSGQPFTYEQYF. CDR3 nucleotide sequence: TGTGCCAGCAGCGGGCAGCCCTTTACCTACGAGCAGTACTTC.

The chain links TRBV4-2 to TRBJ2-5; 11 bases map to TRBD2. The CDR3 length is 16 residues. CDR1 LGHNA and CDR2 YNFKEQ come from the germline V gene. V lost 0 bases, J lost 5 bases, and 5 bases stayed unmatched. The chain's CDR3 is CASSQEITSGSETQYF. The CDR3 coding sequence is TGTGCCAGCAGCCAAGAGATCACTAGCGGGAGTGAGACCCAGTACTTC.

This clonotype was found a few times. The chain couples TRBV6-6 to TRBJ2-7, with a possible D match to TRBD1 (5 bases). Germline V gene data show CDR1 as MNHNY and CDR2 as SVGAGI (reference sequence). This CDR3 is 14 amino acids long. The V and J ends lost 4 bases and 3 bases respectively, with 13 bases between them. CDR3 coding DNA: TGTGCCAGCAGTTTCAGGGCGGAGAACTACGAGCAGTACTTC. This translates into CASSFRAENYEQYF.

The CDR3 is CASSQDGTSGGPGYF. CDR3 bases: TGCGCCAGCAGCCAAGACGGGACTAGCGGGGGGCCCGGGTACTTC. This chain connects TRBV4-1 to TRBJ2-5; 15 nucleotides agree with TRBD2. Trimming removed 0 bases from V and 13 bases from J; junction bases left unmatched: 6. Germline V gene lookup returns CDR1 MGHRA and CDR2 YSYEKL. The CDR3 is made up of 15 amino acids.

This sequence joins TRBV5-5 and TRBJ2-7, with 9 positions matching TRBD2. Germline V gene sequence: CDR1 SGHKS, CDR2 YYEKEE (reference sequence). The trim removed 0 bases at V and 7 bases at J, leaving 17 bases unmatched. The CDR3 loop spans 18 amino acids. In DNA form, the CDR3 reads TGTGCCAGCAGCTTGGGGGTTCGGGGCGGGAGGGCCGTCGAGGAGCAGTACTTC. Translating it yields CASSLGVRGGRAVEEQYF.

The J gene is TRBJ1-1, the V gene TRBV18, with TRBD1 as a possible D gene (5 bases). Looked up from germline, CDR1 is KGHSH and CDR2 is LQKENI. The CDR3 sequence is 15 residues long. V lost 3 bases and J lost 3, with 14 bases in between. DNA of the CDR3: TGTGCCAGCTCACCGTCGGGGACCAAGGACACTGAAGCTTTCTTT. It translates to CASSPSGTKDTEAFF. Full variable domain (outside the CDR3, taken from reference TRBV18 and TRBJ1-1): NAGVMQNPRHLVRRRGQEARLRCSPMKGHSHVYWYRQLPEEGLKFMVYLQKENIIDESGMPKERFSAEFPKEGPSILRIQQVVRGDSAAYFCASSPSGTKDTEAFFGQGTRLTVV.

The chain is built from TRBV20-1 and TRBJ1-2; TRBD1 aligns across 9 bases. CDR1 is DFQATT and CDR2 is SNEGSKA in the germline V gene (reference sequence). J lost 4 bases, V lost 6 bases, and 6 bases had no gene match. The CDR3 extends over 13 amino acids. The DNA of the CDR3 is TGCAGTGCCCGGACAGGGGACATCTATGGCTACACCTTC. Translated: CSARTGDIYGYTF.

This rearrangement joins TRBV6-2 or TRBV6-3 to TRBJ2-1; 9 nucleotides align to TRBD2. Losses at the gene ends were 6 bases for V and 7 bases for J; bases not matched to a gene: 34. The CDR3 length is 23 residues. Germline V lookup: CDR1 MNHEY, CDR2 SVGEGT. The CDR3, as DNA: TGTGCCAGCAGACCCCCTGACAGGGAAAAAGACCTTTGGCGGGAGGGTATTAGGAATGAGCAGTTCTTC. Translation gives CASRPPDREKDLWREGIRNEQFF.

This clonotype was observed a few times. The gene calls are TRBV2 and TRBJ1-2, with D hard to call. Germline CDR1 and CDR2: SNHLY and FYNNEI. The V end lost 3 bases, the J end lost 6 bases, and 14 bases lay between the germline ends. The CDR3 contains 14 residues. CDR3 DNA: TGTGCCAGCAGTGAGCCCACAGCCCTTGATGGCTACACCTTC. This sequence encodes CASSEPTALDGYTF.

This clonotype was detected a few times. This sequence joins TRBV28 and TRBJ1-1; the D is unclear. V shed 3 bases and J shed 6 bases, with 8 bases lying between them. This CDR3 is built from 12 residues. Germline V gene lookup returns CDR1 MDHEN and CDR2 SYDVKM. In nucleotides, the CDR3 is TGTGCCAGCAGTTTTGGGGTTGCTGAAGCTTTCTTT. This gives the protein CASSFGVAEAFF.

This clonotype was seen a handful of times. J is TRBJ2-1 and V is TRBV10-3; D possibly matches TRBD1 or TRBD2 (6 bases each). Germline values: CDR1 ENHRY, CDR2 SYGVKD. The germline V and J ends were trimmed by 10 bases and 4 bases, with 17 bases remaining between them. The CDR3 has 14 residues. DNA for the CDR3: TGTGCCACCCTTCCGGGGGCCGATTACAATGAGCAGTTCTTC. This codes for CATLPGADYNEQFF.

The chain carries TRBV9 and TRBJ2-7; D uncertain. Trimming pared 0 bases from V and 10 bases from J, leaving 17 bases between. From germline, CDR1 is SGDLS and CDR2 YYNGEE. The CDR3 covers 14 residues. In DNA, the CDR3 is TGTGCCAGCAGCGTAGGTGGCCTACAAGAGGCCCAGTACTTC. Translation gives CASSVGGLQEAQYF.

The chain employs TRBV5-1 and TRBJ2-1; D is perhaps TRBD2 (6 bases). CDR1 and CDR2 (germline): SGHRS, YFSETQ. The CDR3 covers 15 residues. Trimming removed 0 bases at V and 7 bases at J, with 14 bases between. The CDR3 is CASSLDLLGTNEQFF. The CDR3 region has the DNA TGCGCCAGCAGCTTGGATCTATTAGGGACTAATGAGCAGTTCTTC.

The rearrangement joins TRBV3-1 to TRBJ1-5; a possible D gene is TRBD1 (5 bases). Germline loops: CDR1 LGHDT, CDR2 YNNKEL (reference sequence). Trimming took off 0 bases at V and 0 bases at J, with 18 bases between the two ends. The CDR3 runs 19 residues. The CDR3 loop is CASSQEGHDRDYSNQPQHF. CDR3 nucleotide sequence: TGTGCCAGCAGCCAAGAAGGCCACGACAGAGATTATAGCAATCAGCCCCAGCATTTT.

This clonotype was detected once. This chain uses TRBV30 with TRBJ2-1, with TRBD2 matching 10 bases. The V gene end was trimmed by 3 bases and the J gene end by 0 bases; junction bases not matched to a gene: 5. Germline CDR1 is GTSNPN and CDR2 is SVGIG (reference sequence). This CDR3 region has 16 residues. Here the CDR3 DNA reads TGTGCCTGGAGACGACTAGCGGGTAACTCCTACAATGAGCAGTTCTTC. The encoded protein is CAWRRLAGNSYNEQFF.

This clonotype turned up a few times. The chain uses TRBV28 and TRBJ1-5; 9 bases agree with TRBD1. From germline, CDR1 is MDHEN and CDR2 SYDVKM. Germline trimming cut 7 bases from V and 3 bases from J; bases unmatched to any gene: 7. The CDR3 consists of 15 residues. The chain's CDR3 is CASNEDRGINQPQHF. The CDR3 DNA reads TGTGCCAGCAACGAGGACAGGGGAATCAATCAGCCCCAGCATTTT.

A word on this clonotype: Germline and junction disagree at one end, which may indicate a read error. The J gene is TRBJ2-7, the V gene TRBV3-1; D might be TRBD2 (5 bases). The germline V gene encodes CDR1 LGHDT and CDR2 YNNKEL (reference sequence). The CDR3 extends over 13 amino acids. CDR3: CASSQKGFVREHF. The CDR3 nucleotides are TGTGCCAGCAGCCAAAAGGGTTTTGTACGGGAACACTTC.

Regarding this clonotype: A read error may be the cause here, since a much bigger clone is one base away. This chain joins TRBV29-1 and TRBJ2-7; the D is unclear. V lost 8 bases to trimming and J lost 2 bases, with 16 bases between them. The CDR3 sequence is 13 residues long. Germline loops: CDR1 SQVTM, CDR2 ANQGSEA. The CDR3 DNA sequence: TGCAGCATTGTTTCGGGCAGTACCTACGAGCAGTACTTC. This codes for CSIVSGSTYEQYF.